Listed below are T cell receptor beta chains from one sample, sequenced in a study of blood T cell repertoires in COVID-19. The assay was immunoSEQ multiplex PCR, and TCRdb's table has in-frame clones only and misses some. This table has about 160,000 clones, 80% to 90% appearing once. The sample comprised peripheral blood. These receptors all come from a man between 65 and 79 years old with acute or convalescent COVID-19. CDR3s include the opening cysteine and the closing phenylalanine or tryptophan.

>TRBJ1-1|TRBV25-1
CASSGPRQGRAEAFF
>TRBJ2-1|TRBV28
CASSRIAGGPWNEQFF
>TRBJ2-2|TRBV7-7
CASSPAAGDTGELFF
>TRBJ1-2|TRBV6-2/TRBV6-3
CASSPTGIGYTF
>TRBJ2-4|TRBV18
CASSLRDGNIQYF
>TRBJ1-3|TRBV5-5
CASSLEGTTDGNTIYF
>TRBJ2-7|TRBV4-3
CASSQESTVSYEQYF
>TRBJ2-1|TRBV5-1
CASSLVASGGYNEQFF
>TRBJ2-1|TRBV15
CATSRQGWDNEQFF
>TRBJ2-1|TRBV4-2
CASSQAGAVDEQFF
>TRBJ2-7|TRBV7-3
CASSLLRLADSYEQYF
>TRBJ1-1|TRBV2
CASSVQGAWITEAFF
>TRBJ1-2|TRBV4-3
CASSQPGQGPNYGYTF
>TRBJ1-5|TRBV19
CASSPLSRGAGQPQHF
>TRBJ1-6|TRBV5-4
CASSDRDRGNNSPLHF
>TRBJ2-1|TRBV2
CASRAGILFYNEQFF
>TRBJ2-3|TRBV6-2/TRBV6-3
CASSYERPASGRARTDTQYF
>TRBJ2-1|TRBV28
CASSPAGIGGRENEQFF
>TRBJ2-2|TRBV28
CASCGGGIRTGELFF
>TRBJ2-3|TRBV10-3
CAIGVTGGKDTQYF
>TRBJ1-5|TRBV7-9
CASALGDTAYQPQHF
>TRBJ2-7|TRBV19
CASSSIWGQGYEQYF
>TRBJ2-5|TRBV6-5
CASSYAMRAETQYF
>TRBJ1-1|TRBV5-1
CASSMDSTNTEAFF
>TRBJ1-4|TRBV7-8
CASSLGTGIGEKLFF
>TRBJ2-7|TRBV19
CASTLGGGGSYEQYF
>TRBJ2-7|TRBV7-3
CASSRLAGAYEQYF
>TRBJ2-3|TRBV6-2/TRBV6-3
CASSQQTSGTSTDTQYF